This record looks at one TCR beta chain sequence and its context. Its antigen remains unknown. Unique molecular identifiers were carried by the TCR beta cDNA libraries. TCRdb reprocessed the PCR reads with MiXCR, giving one entry per CDR3 protein. The data contain hundreds of thousands of distinct CDR3 sequences, about 27% of them singletons. This specimen comes from a study of post-analysis software for immune sequencing data. Findings and caveats of the study: Comparison of patients with controls showed four or five TRBV segments more frequent in patients, TRBV5-6, TRBV5-1 and TRBV20-1 among them.

The CDR3 spans 15 residues. The germline CDR1 and CDR2 sequences are SGHRS and YFSETQ. The junction had 6 bases not matched to a gene; V was cut back by 4 bases and J by 5 bases. The clonotype comes from a girl between 10 and 17 years old with multiple sclerosis. Sequences were obtained from blood. This chain connects TRBV5-1 to TRBJ2-1; 10 bases match TRBD1. The CDR3 DNA reads TGCGCCAGCAGCCTTGGGGACAGGGGTAACAATGAGCAGTTCTTC. Translated: CASSLGDRGNNEQFF.